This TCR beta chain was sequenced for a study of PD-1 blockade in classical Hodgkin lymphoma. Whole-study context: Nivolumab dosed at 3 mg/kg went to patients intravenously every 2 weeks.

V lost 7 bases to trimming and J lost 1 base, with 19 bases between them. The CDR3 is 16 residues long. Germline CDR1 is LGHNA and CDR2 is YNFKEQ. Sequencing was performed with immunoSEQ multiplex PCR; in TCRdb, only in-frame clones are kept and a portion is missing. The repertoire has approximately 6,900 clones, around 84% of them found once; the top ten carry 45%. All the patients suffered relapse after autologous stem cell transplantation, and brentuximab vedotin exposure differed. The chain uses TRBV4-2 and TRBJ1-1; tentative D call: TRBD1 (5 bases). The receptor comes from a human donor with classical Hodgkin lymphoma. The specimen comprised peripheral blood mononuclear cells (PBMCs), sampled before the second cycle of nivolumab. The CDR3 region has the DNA TGTGCCAGCATCCTCGCCCGGGGCGGGGCGAACACTGAAGCTTTCTTT. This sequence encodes CASILARGGANTEAFF.